Ten or more counts support the clone carrying this T cell receptor beta chain. The antigen is not known. This sample is drawn from a study of T cells in Graves' hyperthyroidism and ophthalmopathy. Study-wide background: Peripheral blood was secured at the point of initial diagnosis, before any treatment.

Study results and limitations: Appearing also in blood were most of the thyroid clonotypes expanded above 0.001.

The CDR3 spans 14 residues. Trimming took off 7 bases at V and 6 bases at J, with 18 bases between the two ends. A NOSPECS grade of at least 4, a Clinical Activity Score of at least 3 and duration under 3 months were recorded in ophthalmopathy patients. There were TCR beta CDR3 regions amplified from RNA transcripts. HTBI primers were used for first-round RT-PCR of the TCR CDR3. TCRdb called the multiplex PCR reads again in MiXCR, with one record for every CDR3 protein. The sample lists about 270,000 distinct CDR3 sequences; approximately 20% were seen once. The receptor was derived from a man aged 25-40 years with Graves' ophthalmopathy. The V gene is TRBV12-3 or TRBV12-4, the J gene TRBJ1-2; TRBD1 is a possible D gene (5 bases). Sequencing used blood. The CDR3 coding sequence is TGTGCCAGCACCCTAGTGGGGGGGAGTGATGGCTACACCTTC. It codes for CASTLVGGSDGYTF.